This paragraph covers one T cell receptor beta chain sequence. The data derive from a study of shared clonotypes between healthy human individuals. The protocol was immunoSEQ multiplex PCR, while the TCRdb copy is restricted to in-frame clones and leaves out a portion. The sample records roughly 2,000,000 clones, 85% to 95% being singletons. The naive CD8 subset, CD45RO-negative cells positively selected for CCR7, excluded terminally differentiated effector memory CD45RA+ cells. Germline CDR1 LGHNT, CDR2 FRNRAP. V shed 1 base and J shed 9 bases, with 16 bases lying between them. CDR3 length equals 15 residues.

The sample taken for sequencing was naive CD8+ T cells from PBMCs. The sequence was collected from a man between 18 and 29 years old in good health. Some clones in this sample may be carry-over from other donors' samples. This chain uses TRBV12-5 with TRBJ2-1, with D hard to call. The CDR3 loop reads CASGLAPGPLGEQFF. The DNA of the CDR3 is TGTGCTAGTGGTTTGGCACCGGGCCCCCTGGGTGAGCAGTTCTTC. The complete variable domain, with remaining parts taken from reference TRBV12-5 and TRBJ2-1, reads DARVTQTPRHKVTEMGQEVTMRCQPILGHNTVFWYRQTMMQGLELLAYFRNRAPLDDSGMPKDRFSAEMPDATLATLKIQPSEPRDSAVYFCASGLAPGPLGEQFFGPGTRLTVL.